Included here is one T cell receptor beta chain sequence, with context. This clone's antigen is unknown. Base qualities are not at hand, and no much larger clone is one base apart. The CDR3 regions of human TCRbeta chains were analyzed by immunosequencing. Turning to the authors' computational methods: TCRs in the repertoires were compared against a reference library of SARS-CoV-2-specific TCRs that had been generated with the MIRA antigen-specificity platform. Breadth meant the fraction of unique TCRs that were SARS-CoV-2-associated, whereas depth meant the fraction of total T cells that were SARS-CoV-2-associated. Each spike-specific TCR was assigned to its reactive spike region and to a CD4 or CD8 class using the MIRA data. Log10-transformed breadth and depth values were compared by one-way ANOVA with Sidak's multiple comparisons tests. TCRdb obtained this table from immuneACCESS and retained in-frame rearrangements with V and J assigned. These tables miss some clones; where compared with another copy, unresolved V genes account for less than half of the shortfall, and the remainder is unexplained. Clone size and V and J calls were adopted from that table, with D and trimming inferred from the DNA. The sample includes about 100,000 clones, with about 88% observed a single time. The ten largest account for more than 15% of the sample.

V gives up 4 bases and J gives up 0 bases, and the segment between their germline ends measures 7 bases. From the cysteine up to the phenylalanine, the CDR3 has a length of 14 residues. Just the 42-base CDR3 DNA is kept, in frame starting at base 1. CDR1 is given as MGHRA and CDR2 as YSYEKL, both from the germline V gene. Reading the label with the study, this specimen's time point is: baseline before first vaccination. Samples from vaccinated people were obtained from the UK trials COV001 and COV002, which included a single-blind randomized controlled phase 2/3 trial of AZD1222 (ChAdOx1 nCoV-19) in healthy adults. Trial participant PBMC samples were collected at day 0 and day 28 after the second dose for TCRbeta chain sequencing. These data are taken from a study of T cell responses to AZD1222 COVID-19 vaccine (dated by TCRdb to the early 2020s). Study-wide context: AZD1222 recipients whose second dose came at about 4 weeks and those whose second dose came at about 12 weeks were combined into one group, since spike-specific TCR depth and breadth did not differ between the two schedules. TCR sequencing was performed for 230 to 250 trial participants, of whom roughly 200 were given two doses of AZD1222 and around 25 were given two doses of MenACWY control vaccine. Enrollment into the trials was organized by age into subgroups of 18-55, 56-69 and 70-plus years, and those subgroups contained 148, 28 and 57 TCR-sequenced participants, respectively.

What the study reported, not specific to this receptor: Epitopes outside the regions mutated in the B.1.351 and B.1.1.7 variants were reportedly recognized by nearly half of the unique spike-specific TCRs. In the small 56-69-year group, the increase in depth fell short of significance, most likely because of low power. Because no day 14 peak-response samples were available, the repertoires could be characterized only after the peak T cell response. Participants were mostly white British and included more females than males, and it was suggested by the authors that clonal diversity may have been underestimated. Vaccine-associated CD4 TCRs spanned the whole spike protein, with dominant responses in regions 160-218 and 743-854. Conclusions about previously exposed vaccinees are limited, since just 6 or 7 AZD1222 recipients were seropositive for SARS-CoV-2 at baseline. A significant rise in spike-specific TCR breadth and depth was observed after two AZD1222 doses relative to day 0 and relative to MenACWY recipients.

The sequence is built from TRBV4-1 and TRBJ2-1; the best D guess is TRBD2, with 5 bases matching. The sequence derives from an adult in good health. Sequencing used peripheral blood, obtained on day 0 of AZD1222 vaccination. The CDR3: CASSLGSSYNEQFF. The DNA is TGCGCCAGCAGCCTGGGGAGCTCCTACAATGAGCAGTTCTTC.